This TCR beta chain stems from a study of vaccination and CD4 T cells after COVID-19. The wider study: Overlapping peptides covering the spike proteins of SARS-CoV-2, HCoV-NL63, HCoV-OC43 and HCoV-229E were added to stimulate cells. Findings and limits, study-wide: Convalescent patients had a median around 90% of post-vaccine SARS-CoV-2-reactive clones that were detected only after vaccination, not before it.

This clonotype was counted a few times. What it binds is unknown. Once obtained from cultured CD4+ T cells, the DNA was sequenced using the Oncomine TCR Beta short-read assay. In this case, cultured CD4+ T cells provided the extracted genomic DNA. TCRdb reprocessed the PCR reads with MiXCR, giving one entry per CDR3 protein. The sample consists of 16,000 or so distinct CDR3 sequences, about half of them appearing once. CDR3 length: 13 residues. The V gene lost 2 bases and the J gene lost 0 bases, with 5 bases spanning the gap. Germline CDR1 DFQATT, CDR2 SNEGSKA (reference sequence). Treatment: approximately 9-day PBMC culture with coronavirus spike peptide pools or control peptides (ViraFEST assay). Once peptide pools had expanded antigen-specific T cells, ViraFEST sequenced TCRs.

The TCR comes from a human donor who had recovered from COVID-19. The rearrangement joins TRBV20-1 to TRBJ1-5; D remains ambiguous. The sequencing sample was made of CD4+ T cells from blood, cultured in vitro. Written as DNA, the CDR3 is TGCAGTGCTAGACGGTTTAGCAATCAGCCCCAGCATTTT. Residues: CSARRFSNQPQHF.